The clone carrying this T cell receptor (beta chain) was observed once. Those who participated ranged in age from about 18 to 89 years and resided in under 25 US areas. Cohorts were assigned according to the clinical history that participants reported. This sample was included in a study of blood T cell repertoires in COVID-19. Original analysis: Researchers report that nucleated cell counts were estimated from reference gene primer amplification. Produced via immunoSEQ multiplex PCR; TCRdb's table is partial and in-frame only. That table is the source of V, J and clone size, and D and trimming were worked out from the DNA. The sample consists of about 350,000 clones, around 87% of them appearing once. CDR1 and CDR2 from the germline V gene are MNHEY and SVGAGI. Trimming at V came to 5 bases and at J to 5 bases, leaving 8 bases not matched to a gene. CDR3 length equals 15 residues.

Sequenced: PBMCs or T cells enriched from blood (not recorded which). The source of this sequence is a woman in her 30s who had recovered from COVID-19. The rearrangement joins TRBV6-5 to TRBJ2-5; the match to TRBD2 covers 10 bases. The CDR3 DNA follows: TGTGCCAGCAGTCCCGTAGCGGGGGGCCGGGAGACCCAGTACTTC. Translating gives CASSPVAGGRETQYF.